These 17 T cell receptor beta chains share one sample of origin, sequenced in a study of control samples from healthy donors and cancer patients. Only in-frame clones appear in the TCRdb table, and some are missing; sequencing was by immunoSEQ multiplex PCR. The data hold tens of thousands of clones, with about 95% observed a single time. The sequenced sample consisted of blood. These TCRs come from a man aged 25 to 45 in good health.

This clone was seen only once. The chain uses TRBV29-1 and TRBJ1-2, with TRBD1 identical over 8 bases. V shed 2 bases and J 3 bases; nucleotides not matched to a gene: 5. This CDR3 has 14 amino acids. Germline CDR1 SQVTM, CDR2 ANQGSEA. This CDR3 reads CSVERTGSDYGYTF. CDR3 sequence (DNA): TGCAGCGTTGAAAGGACAGGGTCTGACTATGGCTACACCTTC. Full variable domain (missing parts from reference TRBV29-1 and TRBJ1-2): SAVISQKPSRDICQRGTSLTIQCQVDSQVTMMFWYRQQPGQSLTLIATANQGSEATYESGFVIDKFPISRPNLTFSTLTVSNMSPEDSSIYLCSVERTGSDYGYTFGSGTRLTVV.

The genes are TRBV6-5 and TRBJ1-1, with no clear D. Germline CDR1 MNHEY, CDR2 SVGAGI. The CDR3 is 11 residues long. V lost 2 bases and J lost 11, with 9 bases in between. This CDR3 reads CASSYSGMAFF. CDR3 nucleotides: TGTGCCAGCAGTTACAGCGGGATGGCTTTCTTT.

The V call is TRBV6-6, the J call TRBJ2-1, with a weak D call TRBD2 (5 bases). Germline V gene sequence: CDR1 MNHNY, CDR2 SVGAGI (reference sequence). V gave up 2 bases and J gave up 9 bases, with 17 bases separating them. This CDR3 contains 15 residues. This CDR3 is CASSYRLPGEGEQFF. In DNA form, the CDR3 reads TGTGCCAGCAGTTACAGACTTCCTGGTGAGGGTGAGCAGTTCTTC.

On this clone: A read error may produce the germline difference seen at one junction end. The V call is TRBV7-7, the J call TRBJ1-2; TRBD1 matches 8 bases. The CDR3 has 15 amino acids. CDR1 SSHAT and CDR2 FNYEAQ come from the germline V gene (reference sequence). CDR3 nucleotide sequence: TGTGCTAGCAGCTTAGCAGGGGGCGCGGAATATGGCTACACCTTC. Translated: CASSLAGGAEYGYTF.

The V gene is TRBV28, the J gene TRBJ2-2; weak D call: TRBD1 (5 bases). The germline CDR1 and CDR2 sequences are MDHEN and SYDVKM. The CDR3 sequence is 14 residues long. With 3 bases removed from V and 4 bases from J, the gap between germline ends came to 9 bases. CDR3 loop: CASSFSRVTGELFF. In DNA, the CDR3 is TGTGCCAGCAGTTTTTCCAGGGTCACCGGGGAGCTGTTTTTT.

This clone showed up just a few times. This chain connects TRBV6-2 or TRBV6-3 to TRBJ2-7, with TRBD1 identical over 7 bases. V lost 6 bases, J lost 3 bases, and 2 bases stayed unmatched. The V gene's germline CDR1 is MNHEY and CDR2 SVGEGT. The CDR3 has 12 residues. The CDR3 sequence: CASSWDSYEQYF. The CDR3 DNA is TGTGCCAGCAGCTGGGACAGCTACGAGCAGTACTTC.

V gene TRBV4-3 combines with J gene TRBJ1-1; TRBD1 might be the D (5 bases). CDR1 and CDR2 from the germline V gene are LGHNA and YSLEER. The length of the CDR3 is 15 residues. Trimming took 1 base from V and 1 from J, leaving 10 bases between them. The CDR3 nucleotides are TGCGCCAGCAGCCAAGTAAGAGGGGAGAACACTGAAGCTTTCTTT. Amino acids: CASSQVRGENTEAFF.

This chain connects TRBV24-1 to TRBJ1-2; the D gene is possibly TRBD1 (5 bases). V lost 5 bases, J lost 2 bases, and 8 bases lay in between. Germline-derived CDR1 and CDR2 are KGHDR and SFDVKD. This CDR3 region has 13 residues. The CDR3 here is CATSAGTNYGYTF. The CDR3 nucleotides read TGTGCCACCAGTGCGGGGACGAACTATGGCTACACCTTC.

CDR3 sequence reads: CASSQKTGLAGGRGDIQYF. CDR3 coding DNA: TGTGCCAGCAGTCAAAAAACCGGACTAGCGGGAGGGCGTGGGGACATTCAGTACTTC. This rearrangement joins TRBV6-2 or TRBV6-3 to TRBJ2-4, with 15 bases aligning to TRBD2. Germline CDR1 and CDR2: MNHEY and SVGEGT. The CDR3 runs to 19 residues. V trimming: 5 bases; J trimming: 8 bases; junction bases outside the gene matches: 16.

This clone appeared once. V and J are TRBV28 and TRBJ2-7; D is ambiguous. CDR1 and CDR2 from the germline V gene are MDHEN and SYDVKM. The CDR3 has 13 amino acids. V gave up 1 base and J gave up 7 bases, with 11 bases separating them. CDR3 loop: CASSLLRKWEQYF. The CDR3 nucleotides are TGTGCCAGCAGTTTATTGAGGAAATGGGAGCAGTACTTC.

The chain couples TRBV7-3 to TRBJ2-3; possibly TRBD2 for D (7 bases). The CDR3 has 15 residues. CDR1 SGHTA and CDR2 FQGTGA come from the germline V gene. The V end lost 3 bases, the J end lost 2 bases, and 12 bases lay between the germline ends. Here the CDR3 DNA reads TGTGCCAGCAGCTTTATCGGGGGGCCCACAGATACGCAGTATTTT. Its translation: CASSFIGGPTDTQYF. Based on the CDR3 plus reference TRBV7-3 and TRBJ2-3, the full variable domain is GAGVSQTPSNKVTEKGKYVELRCDPISGHTALYWYRQSLGQGPEFLIYFQGTGAADDSGLPNDRFFAVRPEGSVSTLKIQRTERGDSAVYLCASSFIGGPTDTQYFGPGTRLTVL.

DNA of the CDR3: TGTGCCAGCAGTCCGGGGTACACTGAAGCTTTCTTT. It encodes CASSPGYTEAFF. This chain joins TRBV9 and TRBJ1-1; no clear D gene. The CDR3 loop spans 12 amino acids. Germline-derived CDR1 and CDR2 are SGDLS and YYNGEE. Trimming removed 5 bases at V and 3 bases at J, with 8 bases between.

The chain links TRBV29-1 to TRBJ2-7; possible D gene TRBD2, 6 bases. The ends were cut back, 1 base at V and 3 bases at J, with 16 bases in the middle. The germline gives CDR1 SQVTM, CDR2 ANQGSEA. This CDR3 is 15 amino acids long. CDR3 sequence (DNA): TGCAGCGTTGAAGTAGGGGCGGGGATGGTCTACGAGCAGTACTTC. The encoded protein is CSVEVGAGMVYEQYF.

The chain uses TRBV18 and TRBJ2-7, with D hard to call. This CDR3 comprises 13 residues. Germline values: CDR1 KGHSH, CDR2 LQKENI. The V end was cut by 0 bases, the J end by 4 bases, with 7 bases between. CDR3 in DNA: TGTGCCAGCTCACCACCGTTAGGGTACGAGCAGTACTTC. As protein: CASSPPLGYEQYF.

This sequence joins TRBV7-6 and TRBJ2-2; D may be TRBD1 (5 bases). CDR1 SGHVS and CDR2 FNYEAQ come from the germline V gene. The CDR3 loop spans 16 amino acids. V lost 5 bases to trimming and J lost 1 base, with 14 bases between them. CDR3 in DNA: TGTGCCAGCAGCCGCGAAGGGGCGTTGAACACCGGGGAGCTGTTTTTT. This translates into CASSREGALNTGELFF. The variable domain in full, completed from reference TRBV7-6 and TRBJ2-2, reads GAGVSQSPRYKVTKRGQDVALRCDPISGHVSLYWYRQALGQGPEFLTYFNYEAQQDKSGLPNDRFSAERPEGSISTLTIQRTEQRDSAMYRCASSREGALNTGELFFGEGSRLTVL.

The chain has TRBV7-9 and TRBJ1-4; tentatively, D is TRBD1 (5 bases). The CDR3 loop spans 15 amino acids. V dropped 1 base and J dropped 5 bases, with 11 bases sitting between them. Per germline, CDR1 SEHNR and CDR2 FQNEAQ (reference sequence). The CDR3 sequence is CASSLGGRGNEKLFF. DNA for the CDR3: TGTGCCAGCAGCTTAGGGGGCAGAGGGAATGAAAAACTGTTTTTT. Complete variable domain (other parts from reference TRBV7-9 and TRBJ1-4): DTGVSQNPRHKITKRGQNVTFRCDPISEHNRLYWYRQTLGQGPEFLTYFQNEAQLEKSRLLSDRFSAERPKGSFSTLEIQRTEQGDSAMYLCASSLGGRGNEKLFFGSGTQLSVL.

The chain carries TRBV5-6 and TRBJ1-1; the D is unclear. CDR3 length equals 13 residues. Germline-derived CDR1 and CDR2 are SGHDT and YYEEEE. Trimming cost V 6 bases and J 1 base, with 10 bases left between them. The CDR3 nucleotides read TGTGCCAGCACCCTGCCAGAGAACACTGAAGCTTTCTTT. It specifies CASTLPENTEAFF.